These T cell receptor beta chains were read from a single sample in a study of blood T cell repertoires in COVID-19. The data were produced by immunoSEQ multiplex PCR, yet TCRdb's version contains in-frame clones alone and is incomplete. The sample yields around 50,000 clones, approximately 80% seen once. The sample consisted of PBMCs or T cells enriched from blood (not recorded which). The receptors originated from a woman aged 45-65 years with acute COVID-19. The CDR3 runs from the conserved cysteine through the conserved F or W. The order of the fields is CDR3 length, clone size, J gene, V gene, D gene, CDR3 DNA, CDR3 protein. The D gene is left open where the match is weak. The listing skips clone size in some rows; elsewhere it reads once, few, many or a size class.

cdr3_length: 15
clone_size: .
j_call: TRBJ1-1
v_call: TRBV7-3
d_call: TRBD1
cdr3_nt: TGTGCCAGCAGCTTACAGGGACAGGGCGGGGGTGAAGCTTTCTTT
cdr3_aa: CASSLQGQGGGEAFF

cdr3_length: 18
clone_size: .
j_call: TRBJ2-3
v_call: TRBV4-2
d_call: TRBD2
cdr3_nt: TGTGCCAGCAGCCAAGCCCCGGGACTAGCGGGGGGCACAGATACGCAGTATTTT
cdr3_aa: CASSQAPGLAGGTDTQYF

cdr3_length: 15
clone_size: .
j_call: TRBJ1-1
v_call: TRBV23-1
d_call: .
cdr3_nt: TGCGCCAGCCCCGGGACAATTAGCCTGAACACTGAAGCTTTCTTT
cdr3_aa: CASPGTISLNTEAFF

cdr3_length: 16
clone_size: .
j_call: TRBJ2-3
v_call: TRBV7-8
d_call: TRBD2
cdr3_nt: TGTGCCAGCAGCTCGGGACTAGCGGGGGGAATAGATACGCAGTATTTT
cdr3_aa: CASSSGLAGGIDTQYF

cdr3_length: 15
clone_size: .
j_call: TRBJ1-2
v_call: TRBV2
d_call: .
cdr3_nt: TGTGCCAGCAGTGGTAACAGGGCTACTAACTATGGCTACACCTTC
cdr3_aa: CASSGNRATNYGYTF

cdr3_length: 14
clone_size: .
j_call: TRBJ1-1
v_call: TRBV7-3
d_call: .
cdr3_nt: TGTGCCAGCAGCTTATCAGGGATGAACACTGAAGCTTTCTTT
cdr3_aa: CASSLSGMNTEAFF

cdr3_length: 14
clone_size: .
j_call: TRBJ1-6
v_call: TRBV23-1
d_call: TRBD1
cdr3_nt: TGCGCCAGCAGTCCCCCGGGACAGGGGTTACCCCTCCACTTT
cdr3_aa: CASSPPGQGLPLHF

cdr3_length: 17
clone_size: .
j_call: TRBJ2-7
v_call: TRBV5-4
d_call: TRBD2
cdr3_nt: TGTGCCAGCAGCACGGGGACTAGCGGGGGATTCCTAGGCGAGCAGTACTTC
cdr3_aa: CASSTGTSGGFLGEQYF

cdr3_length: 13
clone_size: .
j_call: TRBJ1-2
v_call: TRBV12-3/TRBV12-4
d_call: TRBD1
cdr3_nt: TGTGCCAGCAGTTGGACAGGGGTAGATGGCTACACCTTC
cdr3_aa: CASSWTGVDGYTF

cdr3_length: 13
clone_size: .
j_call: TRBJ2-1
v_call: TRBV29-1
d_call: .
cdr3_nt: TGCAGCGTTGATAAACAAACATACAATGAGCAGTTCTTC
cdr3_aa: CSVDKQTYNEQFF

cdr3_length: 16
clone_size: .
j_call: TRBJ2-2
v_call: TRBV24-1
d_call: .
cdr3_nt: TGTGCCACCAGTGATTTGACACGGGGGAACACCGGGGAGCTGTTTTTT
cdr3_aa: CATSDLTRGNTGELFF

cdr3_length: 15
clone_size: .
j_call: TRBJ1-4
v_call: TRBV28
d_call: .
cdr3_nt: TGTGCCAGCAGCACAACAGGGCGCGGGAATGAAAAACTGTTTTTT
cdr3_aa: CASSTTGRGNEKLFF

cdr3_length: 15
clone_size: .
j_call: TRBJ2-7
v_call: TRBV7-2
d_call: .
cdr3_nt: TGTGCCAGCAGTCCACAACTAGTTCCCCCCTACGAGCAGTACTTC
cdr3_aa: CASSPQLVPPYEQYF

cdr3_length: 13
clone_size: .
j_call: TRBJ1-2
v_call: TRBV30
d_call: TRBD1
cdr3_nt: TGTGCCTGGGGGGACAGGGTGATCGGTGGCTACACCTTC
cdr3_aa: CAWGDRVIGGYTF

cdr3_length: 14
clone_size: .
j_call: TRBJ2-4
v_call: TRBV28
d_call: .
cdr3_nt: TGTGCCAGCAGTTCCGGGTCCGGGGGAAACATTCAGTACTTC
cdr3_aa: CASSSGSGGNIQYF

cdr3_length: 15
clone_size: few
j_call: TRBJ2-7
v_call: TRBV5-4
d_call: .
cdr3_nt: TGTGCCAGCAGCAGCCAGGGGCGGAGTGTGGGCGAGCAGTACTTC
cdr3_aa: CASSSQGRSVGEQYF

cdr3_length: 16
clone_size: .
j_call: TRBJ1-3
v_call: TRBV5-1
d_call: TRBD1
cdr3_nt: TGCGCCAGCAGCTGGGGACAGGGATTGTCTGGAAACACCATATATTTT
cdr3_aa: CASSWGQGLSGNTIYF

cdr3_length: 13
clone_size: once
j_call: TRBJ1-5
v_call: TRBV18
d_call: .
cdr3_nt: TGTGCCAGCTCACCGAAGAGGGATCAGCCCCAGCATTTT
cdr3_aa: CASSPKRDQPQHF

cdr3_length: 12
clone_size: .
j_call: TRBJ1-2
v_call: TRBV19
d_call: .
cdr3_nt: TGTGCCAGTAGCCAGACAAGCTATGGCTACACCTTC
cdr3_aa: CASSQTSYGYTF

cdr3_length: 13
clone_size: few
j_call: TRBJ2-7
v_call: TRBV3-1/TRBV3-2
d_call: .
cdr3_nt: TGTGCCAGCAGCCTAGGACGGGGGTACGAGCAGTACTTC
cdr3_aa: CASSLGRGYEQYF

cdr3_length: 13
clone_size: .
j_call: TRBJ2-3
v_call: TRBV6-5
d_call: .
cdr3_nt: TGTGCCATAACCGGGACTAGCACAGATACGCAGTATTTT
cdr3_aa: CAITGTSTDTQYF

cdr3_length: 13
clone_size: once
j_call: TRBJ1-1
v_call: TRBV11-3
d_call: TRBD1
cdr3_nt: TGTGCCAGCAGCTTACAGGGGGATAATAAGGCTTTCTTT
cdr3_aa: CASSLQGDNKAFF

cdr3_length: 13
clone_size: .
j_call: TRBJ2-3
v_call: TRBV2
d_call: .
cdr3_nt: TGTGCCAGCAGTAGGCTAGCGTCAGATACGCAGTATTTT
cdr3_aa: CASSRLASDTQYF

cdr3_length: 16
clone_size: .
j_call: TRBJ2-3
v_call: TRBV5-1
d_call: TRBD2
cdr3_nt: TGCGCCAGCAGCTTGGCTAGCGGGGGAATTACAGATACGCAGTATTTT
cdr3_aa: CASSLASGGITDTQYF

cdr3_length: 14
clone_size: .
j_call: TRBJ2-7
v_call: TRBV10-3
d_call: .
cdr3_nt: TGTGCCATCAGGGGGGCGGTAGACAGTCACGAGCAGTACTTC
cdr3_aa: CAIRGAVDSHEQYF

cdr3_length: 14
clone_size: .
j_call: TRBJ2-7
v_call: TRBV6-1
d_call: .
cdr3_nt: TGTGCCAGCAGTGAGATACAGGGACCCTACGAGCAGTACTTC
cdr3_aa: CASSEIQGPYEQYF

cdr3_length: 15
clone_size: .
j_call: TRBJ1-4
v_call: TRBV4-1
d_call: .
cdr3_nt: TGCGCCAGCAGACCCGGGTGGAGGGAAGTCGAAAAACTGTTTTTT
cdr3_aa: CASRPGWREVEKLFF

cdr3_length: 15
clone_size: .
j_call: TRBJ2-1
v_call: TRBV27
d_call: .
cdr3_nt: TGTGCCAGCAGTTTCCCCGGGGATTTATACAATGAGCAGTTCTTC
cdr3_aa: CASSFPGDLYNEQFF

cdr3_length: 13
clone_size: .
j_call: TRBJ1-2
v_call: TRBV5-1
d_call: .
cdr3_nt: TGCGCCAGCAGTTTCGACACTAACTATGGCTACACCTTC
cdr3_aa: CASSFDTNYGYTF

cdr3_length: 15
clone_size: once
j_call: TRBJ1-1
v_call: TRBV7-9
d_call: .
cdr3_nt: TGTGCCAGCAGCCCCTCGCGGGGTGCAAACACTGAAGCTTTCTTT
cdr3_aa: CASSPSRGANTEAFF

cdr3_length: 14
clone_size: once
j_call: TRBJ1-2
v_call: TRBV7-9
d_call: TRBD1
cdr3_nt: TGTGCCAGCACCCTATCGACAGGGATGTCTGGCTACACCTTC
cdr3_aa: CASTLSTGMSGYTF

cdr3_length: 12
clone_size: .
j_call: TRBJ1-2
v_call: TRBV12-3/TRBV12-4
d_call: .
cdr3_nt: TGTGCCAGCGGGAGATCTAACTATGGCTACACCTTC
cdr3_aa: CASGRSNYGYTF

cdr3_length: 17
clone_size: once
j_call: TRBJ2-1
v_call: TRBV5-1
d_call: TRBD2
cdr3_nt: TGCGCCAGCAGCTCCCGGACTAGCGGGGGGACCTACAATGAGCAGTTCTTC
cdr3_aa: CASSSRTSGGTYNEQFF

cdr3_length: 14
clone_size: .
j_call: TRBJ2-7
v_call: TRBV6-6
d_call: .
cdr3_nt: TGTGCCAGCAGTTACCCCACGAGGACTCACGAGCAGTACTTC
cdr3_aa: CASSYPTRTHEQYF

cdr3_length: 17
clone_size: .
j_call: TRBJ2-2
v_call: TRBV7-8
d_call: TRBD2
cdr3_nt: TGTGCCAGCAGCTTAGCGGAGCGGGGGACCCACACCGGGGAGCTGTTTTTT
cdr3_aa: CASSLAERGTHTGELFF

cdr3_length: 17
clone_size: .
j_call: TRBJ1-3
v_call: TRBV5-1
d_call: .
cdr3_nt: TGCGCCAGCAGCTTGGCCGGTGGCAGGCTCTCTGGAAACACCATATATTTT
cdr3_aa: CASSLAGGRLSGNTIYF

cdr3_length: 14
clone_size: .
j_call: TRBJ1-2
v_call: TRBV6-5
d_call: .
cdr3_nt: TGTGCCAGCAGTTACTATCGGGGTTCGGATGGCTACACCTTC
cdr3_aa: CASSYYRGSDGYTF

cdr3_length: 14
clone_size: few
j_call: TRBJ1-1
v_call: TRBV5-1
d_call: .
cdr3_nt: TGCGCCAGCAGCCGGCGAACGGGGAACACTGAAGCTTTCTTT
cdr3_aa: CASSRRTGNTEAFF

cdr3_length: 15
clone_size: .
j_call: TRBJ1-4
v_call: TRBV24-1
d_call: .
cdr3_nt: TGTGCCACCAGTGATTCTCGGACAGCCGATGAAAAACTGTTTTTT
cdr3_aa: CATSDSRTADEKLFF

cdr3_length: 14
clone_size: .
j_call: TRBJ2-6
v_call: TRBV9
d_call: .
cdr3_nt: TGTGCCAGCAGCCAGATCTCTGGGGCCAACGTCCTGACTTTC
cdr3_aa: CASSQISGANVLTF

cdr3_length: 14
clone_size: few
j_call: TRBJ1-2
v_call: TRBV5-1
d_call: TRBD1
cdr3_nt: TGCGCCAGCAGCATAGAGCAGGGGGCAGATGGCTACACCTTC
cdr3_aa: CASSIEQGADGYTF

cdr3_length: 17
clone_size: once
j_call: TRBJ1-2
v_call: TRBV5-5
d_call: TRBD1
cdr3_nt: TGTGCCAGCAGCACCGGACAGGGGGGGTTAGCTAACTATGGCTACACCTTC
cdr3_aa: CASSTGQGGLANYGYTF

cdr3_length: 14
clone_size: .
j_call: TRBJ2-3
v_call: TRBV15
d_call: .
cdr3_nt: TGTGCCACCAGTCCCACGCGGACTTTAAATACGCAGTATTTT
cdr3_aa: CATSPTRTLNTQYF

cdr3_length: 15
clone_size: .
j_call: TRBJ1-5
v_call: TRBV7-2
d_call: .
cdr3_nt: TGTGCCAGCAGCTTAACGATCCGGCAGGATCAGCCCCAGCATTTT
cdr3_aa: CASSLTIRQDQPQHF